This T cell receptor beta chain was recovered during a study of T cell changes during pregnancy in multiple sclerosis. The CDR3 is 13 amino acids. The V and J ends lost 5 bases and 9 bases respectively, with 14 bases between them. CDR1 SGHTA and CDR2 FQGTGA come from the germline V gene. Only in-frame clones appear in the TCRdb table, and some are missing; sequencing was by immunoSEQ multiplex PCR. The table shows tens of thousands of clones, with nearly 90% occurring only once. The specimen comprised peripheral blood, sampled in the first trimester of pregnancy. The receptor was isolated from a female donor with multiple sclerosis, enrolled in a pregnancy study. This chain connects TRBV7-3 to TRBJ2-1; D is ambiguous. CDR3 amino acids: CASSLHLEAEQFF. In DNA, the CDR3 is TGTGCCAGCAGCCTCCATCTAGAAGCTGAGCAGTTCTTC.